These 20 T cell receptor beta chains came from one sample sequenced in a study of cytomegalovirus exposure and HLA in healthy donors. Only in-frame clones appear in the TCRdb table, and some are missing; sequencing was by immunoSEQ multiplex PCR. The table has roughly 150,000 clones, approximately 86% seen once; the top ten hold around 2.4%. Sequenced: PBMCs. Source of these receptors: a woman aged 18-29 years in good health and CMV-seronegative.

The chain combines TRBV7-9 with TRBJ2-7, with D maybe TRBD1 (5 bases). Germline V lookup: CDR1 SEHNR, CDR2 FQNEAQ (reference sequence). Trimming pared 4 bases from V and 3 bases from J, leaving 13 bases between. The CDR3 extends over 14 amino acids. CDR3 DNA sequence: TGTGCCAGCAGCTCATCAGGGTTGGGCTACGAGCAGTACTTC. Encoded protein: CASSSSGLGYEQYF.

The rearrangement joins TRBV19 to TRBJ1-5; tentatively, D is TRBD1 (6 bases). This CDR3 has 19 residues. V lost 4 bases and J 2 bases, leaving 24 bases between the germline ends. CDR1 and CDR2 from the germline V gene are LNHDA and SQIVND (reference sequence). CDR3 amino acids: CASSTFEDYRDKGNQPQHF. The DNA of the CDR3 is TGTGCCAGTAGTACATTTGAAGATTACAGGGACAAAGGCAATCAGCCCCAGCATTTT.

The gene calls are TRBV5-4 and TRBJ2-1, with D perhaps TRBD2 (5 bases). Trimming took 5 bases from V and 2 from J, leaving 8 bases between them. Germline V gene sequence: CDR1 SGHNT, CDR2 YYREEE (reference sequence). This CDR3 has 13 amino acids. CDR3 in amino acids: CASSTEAYNEQFF. The CDR3 DNA is TGTGCCAGCAGTACGGAGGCCTACAATGAGCAGTTCTTC.

The gene calls are TRBV27 and TRBJ1-3; D is perhaps TRBD1 (5 bases). The CDR3 loop spans 14 amino acids. V was cut by 2 bases and J by 2 bases, with 7 bases left in between. Germline CDR1 and CDR2: MNHEY and SMNVEV (reference sequence). The CDR3 DNA is TGTGCCAGCAGTTTAAAGGGGACTGGAAACACCATATATTTT. Its protein product is CASSLKGTGNTIYF.

This clone was seen more than once but under ten times. DNA for the CDR3: TGTGCCAGCTCACCAGCGGGGGCCTATGGCTACACCTTC. Its protein is CASSPAGAYGYTF. The rearrangement links TRBV18 to TRBJ1-2; a weak D match, TRBD1 (6 bases). Trimming left V 2 bases short and J 4 bases short, with 8 bases between. CDR3 size: 13 residues. Germline lookup yields CDR1 KGHSH and CDR2 LQKENI.

V and J are TRBV7-8 and TRBJ2-3, with TRBD1 as a possible D gene (5 bases). The CDR3 has 14 residues. The germline V gene has CDR1 SGHVS and CDR2 FQNEAQ. V dropped 3 bases and J dropped 2 bases, with 9 bases sitting between them. CDR3 in amino acids: CASSFTGTTDTQYF. In DNA, the CDR3 is TGTGCCAGCAGCTTTACAGGTACCACAGATACGCAGTATTTT.

The chain recombines TRBV5-6 with TRBJ2-7; D is perhaps TRBD1 (6 bases). The V end was cut by 4 bases, the J end by 3 bases, with 11 bases between. The CDR3 contains 13 residues. Germline CDR1 reads SGHDT; CDR2 reads YYEEEE. CDR3 nucleotides: TGTGCCAGCAGCCCTGGGGGACACTACGAGCAGTACTTC. Encoded protein: CASSPGGHYEQYF.

Note on this clone: A much larger clone lies a single base off, so this may be a read error. This sample also contains other DNA sequences that code for the same CDR3. The chain employs TRBV6-1 and TRBJ1-3; no definite D call. In germline, CDR1 is MNHNS, CDR2 SASEGT. The CDR3 extends over 12 amino acids. Trimming removed 3 bases at V and 3 bases at J, with 3 bases between. The CDR3 DNA reads TGTGCCAGCAGTGACCTTGGAAACACCATATATTTT. Translation: CASSDLGNTIYF.

The chain combines TRBV18 with TRBJ2-7, with D hard to call. The V and J ends lost 2 bases and 1 base respectively, with 9 bases between them. The CDR3 loop spans 14 amino acids. Per the germline V gene, CDR1 is KGHSH and CDR2 is LQKENI. The CDR3 nucleotides are TGTGCCAGCTCACCAGGGCAGGTTTCCTACGAGCAGTACTTC. It is translated as CASSPGQVSYEQYF. The whole variable domain, filled in from reference TRBV18 and TRBJ2-7, reads NAGVMQNPRHLVRRRGQEARLRCSPMKGHSHVYWYRQLPEEGLKFMVYLQKENIIDESGMPKERFSAEFPKEGPSILRIQQVVRGDSAAYFCASSPGQVSYEQYFGPGTRLTVT.

The J gene is TRBJ2-5, the V gene TRBV4-3; the match to TRBD2 covers 10 bases. This CDR3 contains 15 residues. Germline trimming cut 4 bases from V and 0 bases from J; bases unmatched to any gene: 2. Per germline, CDR1 LGHNA and CDR2 YSLEER. CDR3 DNA sequence: TGCGCCAGCAGCCCTAGCGGGGGCCACCAAGAGACCCAGTACTTC. This sequence encodes CASSPSGGHQETQYF.

The chain joins TRBV5-1 to TRBJ1-2, with unresolved D. CDR3 length equals 13 residues. The germline CDR1 and CDR2 sequences are SGHRS and YFSETQ. Trimming removed 2 bases from V and 4 bases from J, with 9 bases in between. The CDR3 nucleotides read TGCGCCAGCAGCTTTGAGGCTTCCTATGGCTACACCTTC. This sequence encodes CASSFEASYGYTF. The whole variable domain, filled in from reference TRBV5-1 and TRBJ1-2, reads KAGVTQTPRYLIKTRGQQVTLSCSPISGHRSVSWYQQTPGQGLQFLFEYFSETQRNKGNFPGRFSGRQFSNSRSEMNVSTLELGDSALYLCASSFEASYGYTFGSGTRLTVV.

The genes are TRBV9 and TRBJ2-7; 12 positions match TRBD2. The germline gives CDR1 SGDLS, CDR2 YYNGEE. J gave up 5 bases and V 0 bases, and 9 bases lay outside the gene matches. This CDR3 is built from 17 residues. In nucleotides, the CDR3 is TGTGCCAGCAGCGTAGCCAGCGGACTAGCGGGACCGGACGAGCAGTACTTC. Its protein product is CASSVASGLAGPDEQYF.

The V and J genes are TRBV5-8 and TRBJ2-3; no clear D. The CDR3 is made up of 17 amino acids. V was cut by 3 bases and J by 1 base, with 18 bases left in between. Germline lookup yields CDR1 SGHTS and CDR2 YDEGEE. The CDR3 protein is CASSSAILFSGTDTQYF. CDR3 nucleotide sequence: TGTGCCAGCAGCTCTGCGATTCTTTTCTCTGGCACAGATACGCAGTATTTT.

In DNA form, the CDR3 reads TGTGCCAGCAGTTTGAGGGACTCCAGCTCTGGAAACACCATATATTTT. The encoded protein is CASSLRDSSSGNTIYF. This chain joins TRBV6-6 and TRBJ1-3; TRBD1 might be the D (5 bases). The CDR3 consists of 16 residues. Trimming removed 4 bases at V and 0 bases at J, with 13 bases between. Looked up from germline, CDR1 is MNHNY and CDR2 is SVGAGI (reference sequence).

The CDR3 DNA is TGTGCCAGCAGCTTGTCTCAGGGGAAAAGATGGACCGGGGAGCTGTTTTTT. Its protein product is CASSLSQGKRWTGELFF. The rearrangement joins TRBV7-6 to TRBJ2-2; TRBD1 is a possible D gene (6 bases). This CDR3 has 17 amino acids. Germline V gene data show CDR1 as SGHVS and CDR2 as FNYEAQ. Trimming removed 3 bases from V and 5 bases from J, with 19 bases in between.

This clone appeared a single time. This chain joins TRBV9 and TRBJ2-3; tentative D call: TRBD2 (6 bases). The V and J ends lost 7 bases and 5 bases respectively, with 17 bases between them. The CDR3 covers 14 residues. Germline assignment: CDR1 SGDLS and CDR2 YYNGEE. CDR3 sequence reads: CASSLPSGGDTQYF. The DNA of the CDR3 is TGTGCCAGCTCACTACCATCCGGGGGAGATACGCAGTATTTT.

There are a few counts of this clone. This chain joins TRBV2 and TRBJ1-5, with D possibly matching TRBD1 (6 bases). The ends were cut back, 6 bases at V and 7 bases at J, with 16 bases in the middle. The CDR3 is 14 residues long. Per germline, CDR1 SNHLY and CDR2 FYNNEI. The CDR3 region has the DNA TGTGCCAGCAGGGACACAGGGTCGGGACAGCCCCAGCATTTT. As protein: CASRDTGSGQPQHF.

This sequence joins TRBV30 and TRBJ2-5; 8 bases map to TRBD2. V lost 1 base, J lost 5 bases, and 3 bases stayed unmatched. CDR1 is GTSNPN and CDR2 is SVGIG in the germline V gene (reference sequence). The CDR3 spans 13 residues. The CDR3 DNA is TGTGCCTGGAGTGGGGGCGGGGGGGAGACCCAGTACTTC. It translates to CAWSGGGGETQYF.

The V and J genes are TRBV5-4 and TRBJ1-1; no clear D gene. Trimming pared 4 bases from V and 6 bases from J, leaving 10 bases between. This CDR3 spans 12 amino acids. The germline V gene has CDR1 SGHNT and CDR2 YYREEE (reference sequence). The CDR3 loop is CASSEGDSEAFF. CDR3 sequence (DNA): TGTGCCAGCAGCGAGGGTGATTCTGAAGCTTTCTTT. The full variable domain, completed using reference TRBV5-4 and TRBJ1-1, is ETGVTQSPTHLIKTRGQQVTLRCSSQSGHNTVSWYQQALGQGPQFIFQYYREEENGRGNFPPRFSGLQFPNYSSELNVNALELDDSALYLCASSEGDSEAFFGQGTRLTVV.

The V gene is TRBV30, the J gene TRBJ1-2; 12 positions agree with TRBD1. The CDR3 extends over 16 amino acids. V lost 1 base, J lost 3 bases, and 6 bases stayed unmatched. CDR1 is GTSNPN, CDR2 SVGIG, per germline (reference sequence). DNA for the CDR3: TGTGCCTGGAGTGAAGGGACAGGGGGCGGCTACTATGGCTACACCTTC. Its protein product is CAWSEGTGGGYYGYTF.